This section outlines one T cell receptor (beta chain) sequence together with its context. The antigen remains unidentified. Germline lookup yields CDR1 MNHNY and CDR2 SVGAGI (reference sequence). V was trimmed by 7 bases and J by 0 bases, leaving 13 bases between them. This CDR3 region has 14 residues. Profiling relied on immunoSEQ multiplex PCR, and the TCRdb table lists in-frame clones only, not all of them. Here the sample spans around 77,000 clones, under 95% being singletons. The data stem from a study of OX40 agonist ivuxolimab in advanced cancers. Overall study: Intravenous ivuxolimab was administered to patients every 2 weeks at 0.01 to 10 mg/kg. One patient with hepatocellular carcinoma and two with cutaneous melanoma, three in all, had partial responses. General study points: Among the least clonally expanded were partial responders at 0.1-3.0 mg/kg. Both CD4+ and CD8+ T cell populations in blood had undergone clonal expansion by week 6 at 0.1 to 3.0 mg/kg.

The chain carries TRBV6-6 and TRBJ2-7; D is possibly TRBD1 or TRBD2 (5 bases each). The TCR originated in an adult with an advanced solid tumor such as melanoma, head and neck, liver or kidney cancer. The material sequenced was CD4+ or CD8+ T cells sorted from blood, taken in a trial of the OX40 agonist ivuxolimab. The CDR3 spells CASTPGTVSYEQYF. The CDR3 DNA reads as TGTGCCAGCACTCCCGGGACCGTCTCCTACGAGCAGTACTTC.